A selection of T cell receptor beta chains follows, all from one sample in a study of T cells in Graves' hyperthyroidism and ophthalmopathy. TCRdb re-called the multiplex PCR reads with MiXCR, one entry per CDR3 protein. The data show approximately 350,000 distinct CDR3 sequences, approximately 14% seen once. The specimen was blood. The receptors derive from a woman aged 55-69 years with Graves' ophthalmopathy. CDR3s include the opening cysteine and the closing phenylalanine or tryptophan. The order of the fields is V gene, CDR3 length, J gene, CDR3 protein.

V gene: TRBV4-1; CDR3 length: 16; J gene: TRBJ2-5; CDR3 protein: CASSQEFQGRRETQYF
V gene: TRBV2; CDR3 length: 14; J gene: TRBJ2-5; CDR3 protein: CASSRKGLGETQYF
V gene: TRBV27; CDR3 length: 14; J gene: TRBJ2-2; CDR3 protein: CASSQGLYTGELFF
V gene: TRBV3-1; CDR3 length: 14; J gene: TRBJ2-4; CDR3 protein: CASSQTQGGLIQYF
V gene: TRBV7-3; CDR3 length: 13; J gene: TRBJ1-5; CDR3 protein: CASSSGAAQPQHF
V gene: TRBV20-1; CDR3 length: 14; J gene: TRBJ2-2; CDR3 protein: CSTPGGRGTGELFF
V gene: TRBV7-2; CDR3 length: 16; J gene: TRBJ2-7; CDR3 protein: CASSFLAGGPGYEQYF
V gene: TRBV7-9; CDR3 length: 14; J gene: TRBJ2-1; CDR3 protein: CASSLSGGVDEQFF
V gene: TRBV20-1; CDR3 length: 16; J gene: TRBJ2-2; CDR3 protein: CSARFTGGRDTGELFF
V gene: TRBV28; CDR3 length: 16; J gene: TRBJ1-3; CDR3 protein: CASSAQGARSGNTIYF
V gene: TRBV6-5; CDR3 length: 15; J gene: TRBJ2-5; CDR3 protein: CASSYEGFLGETQYF
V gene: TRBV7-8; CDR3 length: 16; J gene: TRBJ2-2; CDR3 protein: CASSLLGRASTGELFF
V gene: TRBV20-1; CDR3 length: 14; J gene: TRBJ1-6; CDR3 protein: CSADRGIFNSPLHF
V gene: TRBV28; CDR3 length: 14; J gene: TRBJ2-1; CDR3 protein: CASSFSGRLNEQFF
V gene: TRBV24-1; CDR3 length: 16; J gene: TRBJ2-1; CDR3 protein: CATSDFSRRGYNEQFF
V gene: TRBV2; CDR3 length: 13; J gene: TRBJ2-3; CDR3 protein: CASSGQGTDTQYF
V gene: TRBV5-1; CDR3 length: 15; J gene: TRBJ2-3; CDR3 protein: CASSFPRVGADTQYF
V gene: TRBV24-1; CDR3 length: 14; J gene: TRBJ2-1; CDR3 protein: CATSDFVVGNELFF
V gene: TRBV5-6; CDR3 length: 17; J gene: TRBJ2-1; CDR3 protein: CASSWGDRAFSYNEQFF
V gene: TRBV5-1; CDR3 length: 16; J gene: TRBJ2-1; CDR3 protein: CASSLTPRQGVNEQFF
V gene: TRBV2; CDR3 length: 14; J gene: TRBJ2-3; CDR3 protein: CASSVLANTDTQYF
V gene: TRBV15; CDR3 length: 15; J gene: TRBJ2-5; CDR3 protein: CATSRDVGVWETQYF
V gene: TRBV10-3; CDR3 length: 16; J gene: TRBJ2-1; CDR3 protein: CAISDGRVRVNGEQFF
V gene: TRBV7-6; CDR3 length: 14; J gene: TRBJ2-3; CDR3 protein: CASSSNRIENTQYF
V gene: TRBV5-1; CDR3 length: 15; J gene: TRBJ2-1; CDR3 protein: CASSRGLAGVVEQFF
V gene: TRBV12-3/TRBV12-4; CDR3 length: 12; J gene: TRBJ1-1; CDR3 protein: CASSVGGTEAFF
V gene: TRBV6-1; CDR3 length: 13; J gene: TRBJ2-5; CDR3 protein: CASSLLRSETQYF
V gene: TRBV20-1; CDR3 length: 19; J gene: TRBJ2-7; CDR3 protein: CSARRGGGAGGDLIGEQYF
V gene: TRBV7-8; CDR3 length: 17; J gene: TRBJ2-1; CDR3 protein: CASSLARWGPLLNEQFF
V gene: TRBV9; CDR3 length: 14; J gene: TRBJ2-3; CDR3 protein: CASSVGSSTDTQYF
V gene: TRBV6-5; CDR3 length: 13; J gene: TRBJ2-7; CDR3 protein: CASSRTNPYEQYF
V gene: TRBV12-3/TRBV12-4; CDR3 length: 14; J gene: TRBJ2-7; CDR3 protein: CASRPGQTLGEQYF
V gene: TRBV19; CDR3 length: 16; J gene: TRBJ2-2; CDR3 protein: CASSRTSGSDTGELFF
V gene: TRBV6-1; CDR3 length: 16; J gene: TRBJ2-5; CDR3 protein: CASSELVKGRREDQYF
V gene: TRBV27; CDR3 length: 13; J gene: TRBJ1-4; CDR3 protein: CASSGRQGGKLFF
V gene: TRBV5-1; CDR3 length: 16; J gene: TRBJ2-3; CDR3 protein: CASSLLGLGSTDTQYF
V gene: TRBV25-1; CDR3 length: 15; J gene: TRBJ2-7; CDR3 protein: CASSDPGQGDYEQYF
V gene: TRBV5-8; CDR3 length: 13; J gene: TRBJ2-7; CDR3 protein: CASSSQGTREQYF
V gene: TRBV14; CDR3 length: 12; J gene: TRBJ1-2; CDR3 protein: CASSQGGDGYTF
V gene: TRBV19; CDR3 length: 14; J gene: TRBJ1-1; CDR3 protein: CASNLGGANTEAFF
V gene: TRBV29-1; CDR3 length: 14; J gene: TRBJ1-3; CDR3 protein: CSVEDPASGNTIYF
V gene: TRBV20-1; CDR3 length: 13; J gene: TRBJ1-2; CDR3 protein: CSAGQEWGYGYTF